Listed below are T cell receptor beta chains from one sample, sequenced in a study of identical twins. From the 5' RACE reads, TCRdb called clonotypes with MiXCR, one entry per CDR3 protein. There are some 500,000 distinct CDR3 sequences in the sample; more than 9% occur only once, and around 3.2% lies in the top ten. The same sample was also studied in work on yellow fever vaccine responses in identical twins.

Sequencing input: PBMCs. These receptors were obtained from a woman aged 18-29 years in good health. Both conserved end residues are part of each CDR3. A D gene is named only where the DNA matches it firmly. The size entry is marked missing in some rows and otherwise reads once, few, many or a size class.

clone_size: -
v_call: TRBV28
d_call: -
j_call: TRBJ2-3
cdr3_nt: TGTGCCAGCACGACGGGCACAGATACGCAGTATTTT
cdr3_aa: CASTTGTDTQYF

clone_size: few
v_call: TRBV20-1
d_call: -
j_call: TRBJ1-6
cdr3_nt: TGCAGTGCTAGAAGGGGCAGCTCTAACCTGAATTCACCCCTCCACTTT
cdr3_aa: CSARRGSSNLNSPLHF

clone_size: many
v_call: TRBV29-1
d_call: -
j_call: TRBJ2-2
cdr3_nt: TGCAGCGTTGGAGGCACAGGGTCAATGAACACCGGGGAGCTGTTTTTT
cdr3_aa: CSVGGTGSMNTGELFF

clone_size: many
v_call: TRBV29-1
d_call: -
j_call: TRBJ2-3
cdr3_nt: TGCAGCGTTGCCGTAAGCGGATCTCTCACAGATACGCAGTATTTT
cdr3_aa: CSVAVSGSLTDTQYF

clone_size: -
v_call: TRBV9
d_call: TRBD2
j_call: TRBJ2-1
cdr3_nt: TGTGCCAGCAGCACCTGGGACAGCCTACTAGCGGGGGGATCATGGGAGCAGTTCTTC
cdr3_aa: CASSTWDSLLAGGSWEQFF

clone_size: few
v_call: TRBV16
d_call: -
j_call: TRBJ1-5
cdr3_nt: TGTGCCAGCAGCCCGGGTTTAAATAATCAGCCCCAGCATTTT
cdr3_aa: CASSPGLNNQPQHF

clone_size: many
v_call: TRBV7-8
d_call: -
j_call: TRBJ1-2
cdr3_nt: TGTGCCAGCAGCTTAGAAGAACGGGGGAATGGCTACACCTTC
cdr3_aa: CASSLEERGNGYTF

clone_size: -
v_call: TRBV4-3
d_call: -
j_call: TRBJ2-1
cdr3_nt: TGCGCCAGCAGCCAGGACTACATCAGCTCCTACAATGAGCAGTTCTTC
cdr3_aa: CASSQDYISSYNEQFF

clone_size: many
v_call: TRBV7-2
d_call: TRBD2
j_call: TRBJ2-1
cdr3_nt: TGTGCCAGCAGATTAGGGGGTAGCGGGAGGTCCTACAATGAGCAGTTCTTC
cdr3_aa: CASRLGGSGRSYNEQFF

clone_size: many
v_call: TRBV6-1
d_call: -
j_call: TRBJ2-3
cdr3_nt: TGTGCCAGCAAATCGGAGACCACAGATACGCAGTATTTT
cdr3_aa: CASKSETTDTQYF

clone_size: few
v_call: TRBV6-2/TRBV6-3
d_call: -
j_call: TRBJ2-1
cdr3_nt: TGTGCCAGCAGTTACTCGTGGATGCAAGGCTCCTACAATGAGCAGTTCTTC
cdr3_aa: CASSYSWMQGSYNEQFF

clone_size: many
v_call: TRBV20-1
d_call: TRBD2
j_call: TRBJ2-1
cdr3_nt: TGCAGTGCTAGAGATCACGCTAGCGGGGACCACAATGAGCAGTTCTTC
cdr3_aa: CSARDHASGDHNEQFF

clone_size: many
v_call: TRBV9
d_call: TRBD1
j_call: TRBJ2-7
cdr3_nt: TGTGCCAGCAGCGCAGAAAGGGGGCGTGAGCAGTACTTC
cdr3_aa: CASSAERGREQYF

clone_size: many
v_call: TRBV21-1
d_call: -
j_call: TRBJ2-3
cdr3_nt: TGTGCCAGCAGCAACAGGGCGGATACGCAGTATTTT
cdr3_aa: CASSNRADTQYF

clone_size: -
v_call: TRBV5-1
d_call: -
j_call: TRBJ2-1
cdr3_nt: TGCGCCAGCAGAATCGGATCCAGCGTCCTAAGCTTTTACAATGAGCAGTTCTTC
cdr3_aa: CASRIGSSVLSFYNEQFF

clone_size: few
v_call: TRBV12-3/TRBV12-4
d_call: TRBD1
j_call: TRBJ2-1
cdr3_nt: TGTGCCAGCAGTCCTACAGGGGGCGGTTCGGATGAGCAGTTCTTC
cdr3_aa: CASSPTGGGSDEQFF

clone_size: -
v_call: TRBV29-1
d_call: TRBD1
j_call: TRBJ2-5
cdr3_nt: TGCAGCGTTGAGGGACAGTACCAAGAGACCCAGTACTTC
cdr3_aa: CSVEGQYQETQYF

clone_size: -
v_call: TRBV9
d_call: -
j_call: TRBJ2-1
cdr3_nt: TGTGCCAGCAGCGTAGCTACGCACAGCCCGACCTCCTACAATGAGCAGTTCTTC
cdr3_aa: CASSVATHSPTSYNEQFF

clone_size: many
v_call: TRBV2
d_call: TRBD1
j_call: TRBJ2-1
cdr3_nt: TGTGCCAGCAGTGTTGACAGGGTGGATGAGCAGTTCTTC
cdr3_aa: CASSVDRVDEQFF

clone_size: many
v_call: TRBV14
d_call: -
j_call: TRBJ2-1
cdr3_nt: TGTGCCAGCAGCCAAGATCGGGGGCCCTACAATGAGCAGTTCTTC
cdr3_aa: CASSQDRGPYNEQFF

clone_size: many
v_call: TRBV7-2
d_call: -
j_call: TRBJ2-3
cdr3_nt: TGTGCCAGCAGCTACGGGACTCTCACAGATACGCAGTATTTT
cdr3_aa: CASSYGTLTDTQYF

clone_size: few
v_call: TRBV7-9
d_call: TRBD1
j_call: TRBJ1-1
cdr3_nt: TGTGCCAGCAGCTTAGAAACCGGACAGGTTGCCACTGAAGCTTTCTTT
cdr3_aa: CASSLETGQVATEAFF

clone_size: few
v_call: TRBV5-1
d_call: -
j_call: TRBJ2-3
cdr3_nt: TGCGCCAGCAGCTTGGGCCCCTGGCCTAAGGACACAGATACGCAGTATTTT
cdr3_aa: CASSLGPWPKDTDTQYF

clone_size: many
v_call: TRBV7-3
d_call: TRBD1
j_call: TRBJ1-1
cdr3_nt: TGTGCCAGCAGCTTTACAGGGGTTACTGAAGCTTTCTTT
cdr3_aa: CASSFTGVTEAFF

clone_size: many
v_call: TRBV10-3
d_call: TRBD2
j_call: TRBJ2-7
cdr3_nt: TGTGCCATCAGTGAGGGCGCTAGCGGGCGGTACGAGCAGTACTTC
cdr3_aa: CAISEGASGRYEQYF

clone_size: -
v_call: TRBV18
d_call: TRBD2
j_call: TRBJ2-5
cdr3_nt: TGTGCCAGCTCACCGATAGCGGGGGGCGGTAAAGAGACCCAGTACTTC
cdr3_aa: CASSPIAGGGKETQYF

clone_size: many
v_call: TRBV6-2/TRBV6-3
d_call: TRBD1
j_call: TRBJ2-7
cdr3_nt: TGTGCCAGCAGTGATACAGGGGTCGAGCAGTACTTC
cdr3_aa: CASSDTGVEQYF

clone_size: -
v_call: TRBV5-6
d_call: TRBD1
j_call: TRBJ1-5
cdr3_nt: TGTGCCAGCAGCCGCGGGACAGGGGTGTTGCAGCCCCAGCATTTT
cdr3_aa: CASSRGTGVLQPQHF

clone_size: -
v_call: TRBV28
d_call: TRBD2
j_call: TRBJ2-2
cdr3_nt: TGTGCCAGCAGTTCTGCGGGGGGACGAAGGGAGCTGTTTTTT
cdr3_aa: CASSSAGGRRELFF

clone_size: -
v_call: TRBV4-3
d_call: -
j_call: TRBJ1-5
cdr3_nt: TGCGCCAGCAGCCAAGAGTATGGGTATCAGCCCCAGCATTTT
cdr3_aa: CASSQEYGYQPQHF

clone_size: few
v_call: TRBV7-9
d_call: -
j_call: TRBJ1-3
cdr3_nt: TGTGCCAGCAGCTCCAGCGGGAACTCTGGAAACACCATATATTTT
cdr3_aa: CASSSSGNSGNTIYF

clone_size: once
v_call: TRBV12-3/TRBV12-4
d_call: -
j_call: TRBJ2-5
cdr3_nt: TGTGCCAGCAGTTTAGTCGGGGGGCCGCAAATAGAGACCCAGTACTTC
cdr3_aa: CASSLVGGPQIETQYF

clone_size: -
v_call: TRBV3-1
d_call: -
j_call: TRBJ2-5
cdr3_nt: TGTGCCAGCAGCTCCCGACTGCCGAGCGGAAGCCAAGAGACCCAGTACTTC
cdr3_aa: CASSSRLPSGSQETQYF

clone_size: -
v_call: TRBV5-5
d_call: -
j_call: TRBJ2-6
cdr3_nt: TGTGCCAGCAGCTTCGGACTGCCCTCTGGGGCCAACGTCCTGACTTTC
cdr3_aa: CASSFGLPSGANVLTF

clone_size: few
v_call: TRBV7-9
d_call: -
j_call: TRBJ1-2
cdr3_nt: TGTGCCAGCAGCCAGGTCACGGCTATGCATGGCTACACCTTC
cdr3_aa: CASSQVTAMHGYTF

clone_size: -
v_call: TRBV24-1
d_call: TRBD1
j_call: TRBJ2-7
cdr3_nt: TGTGCCACCAGCCCGACAGGGGCCAAGGACGAGCAGTACTTC
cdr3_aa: CATSPTGAKDEQYF

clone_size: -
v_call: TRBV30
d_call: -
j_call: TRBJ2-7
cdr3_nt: TGTGCCTGGAGTGTCGTCACCCAACTGGCCGAGCAGTACTTC
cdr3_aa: CAWSVVTQLAEQYF

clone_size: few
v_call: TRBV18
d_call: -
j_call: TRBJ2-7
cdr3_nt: TGTGCCAGCTCACCAAGGGAGGACGAGCTGTACTTC
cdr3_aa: CASSPREDELYF

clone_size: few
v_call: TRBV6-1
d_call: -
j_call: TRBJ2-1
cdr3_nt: TGTGCCAGCCTCCGGGCCACTATGGGGGGCAATGAGCAGTTCTTC
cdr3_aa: CASLRATMGGNEQFF

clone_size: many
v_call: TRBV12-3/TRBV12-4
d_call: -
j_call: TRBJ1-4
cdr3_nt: TGTGCCAGCAGTTTTAGGAGGGGCGGTAATGAAAAACTGTTTTTT
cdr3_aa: CASSFRRGGNEKLFF

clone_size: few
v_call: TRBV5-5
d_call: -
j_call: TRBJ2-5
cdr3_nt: TGTGCCAGCAGCGATGGAGGGAACCAAGAGACCCAGTACTTC
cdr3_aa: CASSDGGNQETQYF

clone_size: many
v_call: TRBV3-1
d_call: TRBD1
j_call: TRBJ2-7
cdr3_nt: TGTGCCAGCAGCCAAGGTTGGGACAGCTCCTACGAGCAGTACTTC
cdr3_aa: CASSQGWDSSYEQYF

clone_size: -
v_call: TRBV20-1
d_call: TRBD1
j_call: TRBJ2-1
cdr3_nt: TGCAGTATACCGGGACAGCGCGCTCTGAGCTCCTACAATGAGCAGTTCTTC
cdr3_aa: CSIPGQRALSSYNEQFF

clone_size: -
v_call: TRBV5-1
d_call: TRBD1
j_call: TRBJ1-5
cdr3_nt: TGCGCCAGCAGTCCCGGGACAGGGATGGAGCCCCAGCATTTT
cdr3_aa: CASSPGTGMEPQHF

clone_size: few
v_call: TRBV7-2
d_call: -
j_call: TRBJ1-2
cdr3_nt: TGTGCCAGCAGCTTTGGCAGAACTGGCTACACCTTC
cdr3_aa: CASSFGRTGYTF

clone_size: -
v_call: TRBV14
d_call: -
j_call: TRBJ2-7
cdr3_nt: TGTGCCAGCAGCCAAATCAGGGATGGGTCCTACGAGCAGTACTTC
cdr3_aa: CASSQIRDGSYEQYF

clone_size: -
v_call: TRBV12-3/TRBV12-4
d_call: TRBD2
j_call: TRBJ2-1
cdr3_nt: TGTGCCCGCAGCATTTCGACTAGCGGGAGGATGGGGTACAATGAGCAGTTCTTC
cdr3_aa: CARSISTSGRMGYNEQFF

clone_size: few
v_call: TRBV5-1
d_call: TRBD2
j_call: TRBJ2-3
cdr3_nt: TGCGCCAGCAGCTCTAGCGGGAGGGCGACAGATACGCAGTATTTT
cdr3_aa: CASSSSGRATDTQYF

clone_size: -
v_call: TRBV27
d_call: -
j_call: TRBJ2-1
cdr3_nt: TGTGCCAGCAGTTTAAGGCCCGATGAGCAGTTCTTC
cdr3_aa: CASSLRPDEQFF

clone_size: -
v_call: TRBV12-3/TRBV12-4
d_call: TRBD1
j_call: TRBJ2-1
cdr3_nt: TGTGCCAGCAGTTTTGAGGGACAGGCGCACAATGAGCAGTTCTTC
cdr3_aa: CASSFEGQAHNEQFF

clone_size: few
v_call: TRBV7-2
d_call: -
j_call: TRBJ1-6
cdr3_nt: TGTGCCAGCAGCCCCCTCTATAATTCACCCCTCCACTTT
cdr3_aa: CASSPLYNSPLHF

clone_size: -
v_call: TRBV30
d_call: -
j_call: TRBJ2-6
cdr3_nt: TGTGCCTGGAGTGTACTCCGACCGACTGGGGCCAACGTCCTGACTTTC
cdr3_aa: CAWSVLRPTGANVLTF